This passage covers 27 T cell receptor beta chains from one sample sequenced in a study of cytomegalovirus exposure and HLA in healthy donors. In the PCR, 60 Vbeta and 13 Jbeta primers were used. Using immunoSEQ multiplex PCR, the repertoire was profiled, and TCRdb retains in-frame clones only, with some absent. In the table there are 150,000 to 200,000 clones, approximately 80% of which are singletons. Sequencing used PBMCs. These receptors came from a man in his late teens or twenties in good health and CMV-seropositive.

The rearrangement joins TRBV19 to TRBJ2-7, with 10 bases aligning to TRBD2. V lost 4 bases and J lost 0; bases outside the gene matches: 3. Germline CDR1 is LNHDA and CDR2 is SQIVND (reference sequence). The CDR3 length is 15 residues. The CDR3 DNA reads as TGTGCCAGTAGTACAGCGGGAGGGACCTCCTACGAGCAGTACTTC. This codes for CASSTAGGTSYEQYF. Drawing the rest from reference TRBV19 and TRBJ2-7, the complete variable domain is DGGITQSPKYLFRKEGQNVTLSCEQNLNHDAMYWYRQDPGQGLRLIYYSQIVNDFQKGDIAEGYSVSREKKESFPLTVTSAQKNPTAFYLCASSTAGGTSYEQYFGPGTRLTVT.

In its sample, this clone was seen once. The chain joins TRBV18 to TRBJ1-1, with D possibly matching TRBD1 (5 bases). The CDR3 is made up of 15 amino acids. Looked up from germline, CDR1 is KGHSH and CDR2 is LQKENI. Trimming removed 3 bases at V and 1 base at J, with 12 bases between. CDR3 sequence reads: CASSPGQGSNTEAFF. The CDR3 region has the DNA TGTGCCAGCTCACCCGGCCAGGGATCGAACACTGAAGCTTTCTTT.

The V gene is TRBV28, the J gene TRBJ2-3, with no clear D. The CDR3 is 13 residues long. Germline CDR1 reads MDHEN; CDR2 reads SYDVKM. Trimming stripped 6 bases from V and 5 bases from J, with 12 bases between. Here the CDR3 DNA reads TGTGCCAGCAGGACCCAGACTGGAGATACGCAGTATTTT. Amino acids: CASRTQTGDTQYF. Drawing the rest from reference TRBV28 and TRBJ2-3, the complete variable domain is DVKVTQSSRYLVKRTGEKVFLECVQDMDHENMFWYRQDPGLGLRLIYFSYDVKMKEKGDIPEGYSVSREKKERFSLILESASTNQTSMYLCASRTQTGDTQYFGPGTRLTVL.

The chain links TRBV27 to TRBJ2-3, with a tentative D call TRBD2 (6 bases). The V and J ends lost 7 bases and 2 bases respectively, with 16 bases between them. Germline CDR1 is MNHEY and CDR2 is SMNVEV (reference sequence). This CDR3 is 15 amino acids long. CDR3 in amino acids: CASMKEGYLTDTQYF. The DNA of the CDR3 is TGTGCCAGCATGAAGGAGGGGTACCTCACAGATACGCAGTATTTT.

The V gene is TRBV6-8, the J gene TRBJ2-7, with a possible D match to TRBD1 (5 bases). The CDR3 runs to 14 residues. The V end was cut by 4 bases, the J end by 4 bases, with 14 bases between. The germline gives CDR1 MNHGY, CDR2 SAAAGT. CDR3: CASSCTGRIYEQYF. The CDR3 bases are TGTGCCAGCAGTTGCACAGGCAGAATTTACGAGCAGTACTTC.

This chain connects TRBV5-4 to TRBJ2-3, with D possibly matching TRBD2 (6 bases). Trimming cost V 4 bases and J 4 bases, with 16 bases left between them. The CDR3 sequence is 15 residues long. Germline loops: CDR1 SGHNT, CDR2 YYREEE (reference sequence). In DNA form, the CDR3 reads TGTGCCAGCAGCCTAGACACTAGCTTGGCAGATACGCAGTATTTT. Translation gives CASSLDTSLADTQYF.

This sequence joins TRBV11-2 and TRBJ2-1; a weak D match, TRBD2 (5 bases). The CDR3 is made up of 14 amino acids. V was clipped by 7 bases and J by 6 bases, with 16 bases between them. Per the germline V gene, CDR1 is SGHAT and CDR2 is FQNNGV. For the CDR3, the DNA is TGTGCCAGCATAACCACGGGATCGGGCAATGAGCAGTTCTTC. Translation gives CASITTGSGNEQFF.

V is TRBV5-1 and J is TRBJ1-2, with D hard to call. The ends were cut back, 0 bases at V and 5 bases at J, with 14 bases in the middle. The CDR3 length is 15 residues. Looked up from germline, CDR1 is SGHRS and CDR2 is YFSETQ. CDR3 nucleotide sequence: TGCGCCAGCAGCTTGGACGGAGGACTCTCATATGGCTACACCTTC. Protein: CASSLDGGLSYGYTF.

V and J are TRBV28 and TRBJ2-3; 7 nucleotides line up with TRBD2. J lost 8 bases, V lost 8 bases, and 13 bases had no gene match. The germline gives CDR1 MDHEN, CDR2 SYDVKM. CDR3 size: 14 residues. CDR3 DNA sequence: TGTGCCAGCTCTCGCGGGAGCCAGGGAGGTACGCAGTATTTT. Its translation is CASSRGSQGGTQYF.

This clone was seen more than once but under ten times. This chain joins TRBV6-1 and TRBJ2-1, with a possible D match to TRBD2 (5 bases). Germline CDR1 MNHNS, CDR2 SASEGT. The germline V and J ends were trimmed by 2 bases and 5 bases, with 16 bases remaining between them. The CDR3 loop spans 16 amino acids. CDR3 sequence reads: CASSEPGNLADNEQFF. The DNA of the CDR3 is TGTGCCAGCAGTGAACCCGGGAACTTGGCGGACAATGAGCAGTTCTTC.

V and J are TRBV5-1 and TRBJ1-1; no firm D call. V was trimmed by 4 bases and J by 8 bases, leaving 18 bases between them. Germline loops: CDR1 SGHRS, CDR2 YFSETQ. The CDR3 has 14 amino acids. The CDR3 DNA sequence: TGCGCCAGCAGCCCCAGGCTCCTTCTCACGGAAGCTTTCTTT. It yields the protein CASSPRLLLTEAFF. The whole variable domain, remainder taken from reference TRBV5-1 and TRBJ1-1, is KAGVTQTPRYLIKTRGQQVTLSCSPISGHRSVSWYQQTPGQGLQFLFEYFSETQRNKGNFPGRFSGRQFSNSRSEMNVSTLELGDSALYLCASSPRLLLTEAFFGQGTRLTVV.

The CDR3 DNA sequence: TGTGCCAGTAGTAGAGGGTCGTACTTGGGGGCCACTGAAGCTTTCTTT. Amino acids: CASSRGSYLGATEAFF. This chain links TRBV19 with TRBJ1-1, with D perhaps TRBD1 (6 bases). Between the trimmed V and J ends, which lost 4 bases and 4 bases, there was a span of 19 bases. Germline V gene lookup returns CDR1 LNHDA and CDR2 SQIVND (reference sequence). The CDR3 consists of 16 residues.

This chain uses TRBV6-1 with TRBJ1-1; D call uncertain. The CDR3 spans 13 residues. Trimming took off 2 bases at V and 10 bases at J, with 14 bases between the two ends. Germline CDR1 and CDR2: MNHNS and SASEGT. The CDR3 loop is CASSEKVVVRAFF. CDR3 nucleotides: TGTGCCAGCAGTGAAAAAGTCGTGGTGAGAGCTTTCTTT.

The CDR3 nucleotides are TGTGCCAGCAGCCCGGGACACCCGAACACCGGGGAGCTGTTTTTT. It codes for CASSPGHPNTGELFF. V is TRBV14 and J is TRBJ2-2; TRBD1 is a possible D gene (6 bases). Trimming removed 4 bases at V and 0 bases at J, with 9 bases between. The germline V gene has CDR1 SGHDN and CDR2 FVKESK. The CDR3 runs to 15 residues. The complete variable domain, with remaining parts taken from reference TRBV14 and TRBJ2-2, reads EAGVTQFPSHSVIEKGQTVTLRCDPISGHDNLYWYRRVMGKEIKFLLHFVKESKQDESGMPNNRFLAERTGGTYSTLKVQPAELEDSGVYFCASSPGHPNTGELFFGEGSRLTVL.

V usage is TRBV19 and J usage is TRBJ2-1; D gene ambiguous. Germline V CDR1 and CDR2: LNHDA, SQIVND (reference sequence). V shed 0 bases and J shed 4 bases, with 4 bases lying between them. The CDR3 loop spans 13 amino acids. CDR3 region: CASSIDPYNEQFF. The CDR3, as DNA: TGTGCCAGTAGTATAGATCCGTACAATGAGCAGTTCTTC.

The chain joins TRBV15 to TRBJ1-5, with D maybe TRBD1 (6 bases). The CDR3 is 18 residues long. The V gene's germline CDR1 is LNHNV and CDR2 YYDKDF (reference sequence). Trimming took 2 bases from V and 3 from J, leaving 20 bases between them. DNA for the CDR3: TGTGCCACCAGCAGACTAAGCTCATGGGGGCAGGACAATCAGCCCCAGCATTTT. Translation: CATSRLSSWGQDNQPQHF. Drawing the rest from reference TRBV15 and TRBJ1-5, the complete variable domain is DAMVIQNPRYQVTQFGKPVTLSCSQTLNHNVMYWYQQKSSQAPKLLFHYYDKDFNNEADTPDNFQSRRPNTSFCFLDIRSPGLGDTAMYLCATSRLSSWGQDNQPQHFGDGTRLSIL.

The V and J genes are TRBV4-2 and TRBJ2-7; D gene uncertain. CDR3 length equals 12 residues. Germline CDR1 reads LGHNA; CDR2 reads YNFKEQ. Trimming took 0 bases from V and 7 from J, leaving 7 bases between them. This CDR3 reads CASSQDREEQYF. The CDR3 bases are TGTGCCAGCAGCCAAGATCGAGAAGAGCAGTACTTC.

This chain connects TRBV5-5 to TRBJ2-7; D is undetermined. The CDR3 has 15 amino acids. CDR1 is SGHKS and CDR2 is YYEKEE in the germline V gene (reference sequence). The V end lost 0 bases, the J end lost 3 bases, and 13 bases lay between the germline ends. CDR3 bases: TGTGCCAGCAGCTTGGCCATGGGCGATGTCTACGAGCAGTACTTC. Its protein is CASSLAMGDVYEQYF.

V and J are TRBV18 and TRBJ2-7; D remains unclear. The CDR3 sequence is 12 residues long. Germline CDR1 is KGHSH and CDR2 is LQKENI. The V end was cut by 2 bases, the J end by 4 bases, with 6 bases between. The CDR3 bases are TGTGCCAGCTCACCAAACGGGTACGAGCAGTACTTC. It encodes CASSPNGYEQYF. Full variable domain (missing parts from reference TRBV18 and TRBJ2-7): NAGVMQNPRHLVRRRGQEARLRCSPMKGHSHVYWYRQLPEEGLKFMVYLQKENIIDESGMPKERFSAEFPKEGPSILRIQQVVRGDSAAYFCASSPNGYEQYFGPGTRLTVT.

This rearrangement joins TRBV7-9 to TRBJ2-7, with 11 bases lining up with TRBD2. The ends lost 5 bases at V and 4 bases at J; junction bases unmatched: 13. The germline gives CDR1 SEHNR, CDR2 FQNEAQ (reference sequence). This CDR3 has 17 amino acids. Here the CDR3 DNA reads TGTGCCAGCAGCCCCCCATTAGCGGGGGGGGAGTCTTACGAGCAGTACTTC. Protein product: CASSPPLAGGESYEQYF.

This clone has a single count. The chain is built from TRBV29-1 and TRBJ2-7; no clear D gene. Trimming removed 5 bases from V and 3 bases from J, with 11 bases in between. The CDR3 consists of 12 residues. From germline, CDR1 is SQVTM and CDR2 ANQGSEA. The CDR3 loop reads CSVLGTLYEQYF. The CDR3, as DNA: TGCAGCGTTCTGGGCACCCTCTACGAGCAGTACTTC.

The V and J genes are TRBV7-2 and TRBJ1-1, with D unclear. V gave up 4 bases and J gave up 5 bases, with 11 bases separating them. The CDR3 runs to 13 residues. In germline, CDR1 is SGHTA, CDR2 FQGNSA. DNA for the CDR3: TGTGCCAGCAGCTGGCAACGGGAGACTGAAGCTTTCTTT. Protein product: CASSWQRETEAFF.

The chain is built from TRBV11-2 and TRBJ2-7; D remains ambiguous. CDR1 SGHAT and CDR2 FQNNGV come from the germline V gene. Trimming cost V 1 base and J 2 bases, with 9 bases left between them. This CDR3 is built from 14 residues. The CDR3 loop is CASSLGGTTYEQYF. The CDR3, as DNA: TGTGCCAGCAGCTTAGGTGGCACAACCTACGAGCAGTACTTC.

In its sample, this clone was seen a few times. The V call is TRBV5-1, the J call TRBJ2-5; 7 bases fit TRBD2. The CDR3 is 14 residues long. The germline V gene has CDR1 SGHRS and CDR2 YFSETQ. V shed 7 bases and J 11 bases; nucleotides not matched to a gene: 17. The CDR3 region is CASASADLRAGQYF. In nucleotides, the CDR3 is TGCGCCAGCGCCTCGGCGGATTTAAGAGCGGGACAGTACTTC. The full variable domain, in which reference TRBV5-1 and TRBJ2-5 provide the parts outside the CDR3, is KAGVTQTPRYLIKTRGQQVTLSCSPISGHRSVSWYQQTPGQGLQFLFEYFSETQRNKGNFPGRFSGRQFSNSRSEMNVSTLELGDSALYLCASASADLRAGQYFGPGTRLLVL.

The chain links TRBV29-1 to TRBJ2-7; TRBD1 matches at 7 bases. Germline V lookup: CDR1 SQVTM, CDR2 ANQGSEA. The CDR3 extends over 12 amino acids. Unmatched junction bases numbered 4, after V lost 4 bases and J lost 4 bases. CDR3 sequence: CSVGDSLYEQYF. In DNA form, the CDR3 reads TGCAGCGTTGGGGACAGCCTTTACGAGCAGTACTTC.

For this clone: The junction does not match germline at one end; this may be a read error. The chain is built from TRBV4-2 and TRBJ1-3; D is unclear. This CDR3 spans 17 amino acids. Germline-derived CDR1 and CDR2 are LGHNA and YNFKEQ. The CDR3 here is CASSQAPPATEGNTIYF. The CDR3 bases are TGTGCCAGCAGCCAGGCTCCGCCGGCCACGGAGGGAAACACCATTTATTTT.

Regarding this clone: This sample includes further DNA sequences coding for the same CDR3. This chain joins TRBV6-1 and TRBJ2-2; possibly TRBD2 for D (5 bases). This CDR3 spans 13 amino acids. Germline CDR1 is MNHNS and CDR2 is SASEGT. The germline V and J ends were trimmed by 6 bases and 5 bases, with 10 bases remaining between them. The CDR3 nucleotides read TGTGCCAGCAGGGGAGCACAAACCGGGGAGCTGTTTTTT. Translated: CASRGAQTGELFF.